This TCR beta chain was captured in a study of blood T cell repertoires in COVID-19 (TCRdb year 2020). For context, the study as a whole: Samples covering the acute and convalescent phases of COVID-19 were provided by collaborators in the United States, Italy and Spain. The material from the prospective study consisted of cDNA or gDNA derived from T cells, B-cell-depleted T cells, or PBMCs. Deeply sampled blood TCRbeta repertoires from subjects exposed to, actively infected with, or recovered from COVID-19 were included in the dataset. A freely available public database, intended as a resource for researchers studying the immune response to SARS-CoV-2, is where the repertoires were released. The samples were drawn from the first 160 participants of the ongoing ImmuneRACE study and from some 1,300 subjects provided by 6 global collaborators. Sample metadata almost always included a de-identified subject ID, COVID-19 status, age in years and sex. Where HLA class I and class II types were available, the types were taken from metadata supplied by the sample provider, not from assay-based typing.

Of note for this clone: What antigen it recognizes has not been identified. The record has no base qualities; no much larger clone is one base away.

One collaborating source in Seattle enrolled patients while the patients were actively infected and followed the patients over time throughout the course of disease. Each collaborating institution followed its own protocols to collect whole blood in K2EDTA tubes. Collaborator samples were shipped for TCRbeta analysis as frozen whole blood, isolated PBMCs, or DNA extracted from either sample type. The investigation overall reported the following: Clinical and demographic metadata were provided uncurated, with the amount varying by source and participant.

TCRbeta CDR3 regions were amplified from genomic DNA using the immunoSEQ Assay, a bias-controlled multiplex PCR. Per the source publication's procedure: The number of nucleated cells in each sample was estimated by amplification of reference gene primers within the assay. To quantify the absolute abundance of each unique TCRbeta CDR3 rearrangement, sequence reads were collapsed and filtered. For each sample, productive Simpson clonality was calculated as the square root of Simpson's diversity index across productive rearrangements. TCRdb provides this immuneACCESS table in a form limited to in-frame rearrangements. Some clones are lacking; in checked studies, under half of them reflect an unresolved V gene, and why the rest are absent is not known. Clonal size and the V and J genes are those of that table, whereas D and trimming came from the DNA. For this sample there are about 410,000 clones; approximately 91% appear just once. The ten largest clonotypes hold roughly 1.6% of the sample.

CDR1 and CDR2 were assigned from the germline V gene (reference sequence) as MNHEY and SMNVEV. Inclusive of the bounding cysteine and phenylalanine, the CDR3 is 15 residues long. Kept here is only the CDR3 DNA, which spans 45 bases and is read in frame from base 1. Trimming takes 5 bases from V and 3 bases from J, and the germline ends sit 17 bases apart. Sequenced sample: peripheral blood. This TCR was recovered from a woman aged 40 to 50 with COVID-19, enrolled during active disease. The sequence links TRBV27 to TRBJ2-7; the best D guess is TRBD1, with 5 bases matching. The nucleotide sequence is TGTGCCAGCAGTCGAGAAACAGGAAACTTCTACGAGCAGTACTTC. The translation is CASSRETGNFYEQYF.